A single sample gave rise to the 21 T cell receptor beta chains below, sequenced in a study of blood T cell repertoires in COVID-19. Only in-frame clones appear in the TCRdb table, and some are missing; sequencing was by immunoSEQ multiplex PCR. The sample records some 390,000 clones, 75% to 90% being singletons. Sequencing was done on a sample of peripheral blood. The receptors originated from a woman aged 40 to 50 with COVID-19, enrolled during active disease.

The rearrangement joins TRBV11-2 to TRBJ2-1; weak D call: TRBD1 (6 bases). Germline loops: CDR1 SGHAT, CDR2 FQNNGV. Trimming removed 5 bases from V and 2 bases from J, with 16 bases in between. The CDR3 is 16 amino acids. DNA for the CDR3: TGTGCCAGCAGCCCAGGGGAATTGGGACCCTACAATGAGCAGTTCTTC. Amino acids: CASSPGELGPYNEQFF. Combining the CDR3 with reference TRBV11-2 and TRBJ2-1 gives the whole variable domain EAGVAQSPRYKIIEKRQSVAFWCNPISGHATLYWYQQILGQGPKLLIQFQNNGVVDDSQLPKDRFSAERLKGVDSTLKIQPAKLEDSAVYLCASSPGELGPYNEQFFGPGTRLTVL.

The rearrangement uses TRBV18 and TRBJ1-5, with 11 bases that match TRBD1. V shed 0 bases, J shed 4 bases, and the junction held 5 bases outside the gene matches. The CDR3 covers 17 residues. The germline gives CDR1 KGHSH, CDR2 LQKENI. CDR3 protein: CASSPPGQGGRNQPQHF. The CDR3 DNA reads as TGTGCCAGCTCACCACCGGGACAGGGGGGAAGAAATCAGCCCCAGCATTTT.

This chain connects TRBV12-3 or TRBV12-4 to TRBJ1-1; no reliable D call. V was shortened by 6 bases and J by 6 bases, with 11 bases between the two germline ends. The CDR3 extends over 12 amino acids. The CDR3 DNA follows: TGTGCCAGCAGGACCAGGAGGGCTGAAGCTTTCTTT. This gives the protein CASRTRRAEAFF.

The rearrangement joins TRBV9 to TRBJ2-3; a possible D gene is TRBD1 (5 bases). CDR1 and CDR2 (germline): SGDLS, YYNGEE. Trimming left V 0 bases short and J 2 bases short, with 10 bases between. The CDR3 totals 15 residues. DNA for the CDR3: TGTGCCAGCAGCGTAGCAGGGCCCCACACAGATACGCAGTATTTT. This translates into CASSVAGPHTDTQYF.

A single count supports this clone. V usage is TRBV5-4 and J usage is TRBJ2-1, with 7 bases that match TRBD2. CDR1 is SGHNT, CDR2 YYREEE, per germline (reference sequence). The CDR3 contains 16 residues. J lost 3 bases, V lost 0 bases, and 6 bases had no gene match. The CDR3 here is CASSLGGLGDYNEQFF. The CDR3 DNA follows: TGTGCCAGCAGCTTGGGCGGACTAGGAGACTACAATGAGCAGTTCTTC.

This chain connects TRBV9 to TRBJ1-2; 10 bases are shared with TRBD1. Germline CDR1 is SGDLS and CDR2 is YYNGEE. The CDR3 has 17 amino acids. V was clipped by 0 bases and J by 6 bases; unmatched bases: 11. The CDR3 region is CASSVDVWTGGDHGYTF. Here the CDR3 DNA reads TGTGCCAGCAGCGTAGATGTTTGGACAGGGGGTGATCATGGCTACACCTTC.

The rearrangement uses TRBV5-5 and TRBJ2-3, with TRBD2 matching 8 bases. J was trimmed by 4 bases and V by 6 bases; bases with no gene match: 16. The CDR3 has 17 amino acids. Germline assignment: CDR1 SGHKS and CDR2 YYEKEE (reference sequence). The CDR3 is CASNLLLGGGPADTQYF. CDR3 sequence (DNA): TGTGCCAGCAACCTCCTCCTGGGCGGGGGGCCAGCAGATACGCAGTATTTT.

This chain connects TRBV5-5 to TRBJ2-7; no clear D gene. Germline CDR1 and CDR2: SGHKS and YYEKEE (reference sequence). V gave up 4 bases and J gave up 6 bases, with 8 bases separating them. CDR3 size: 11 residues. CDR3 sequence: CASSAVREQYF. The CDR3 DNA sequence: TGTGCCAGCAGCGCGGTCCGCGAGCAGTACTTC.

The chain uses TRBV11-3 and TRBJ2-1; 7 bases fit TRBD2. Germline V gene lookup returns CDR1 SGHNT and CDR2 YENEEA. The CDR3 is made up of 15 amino acids. V lost 5 bases, J lost 4 bases, and 8 bases stayed unmatched. For the CDR3, the DNA is TGTGCCAGCAGCCCCCAGGGCGGGGGTTACAATGAGCAGTTCTTC. Translated: CASSPQGGGYNEQFF.

Notes on this clone: The identical CDR3 is also encoded by other nucleotide sequences in the sample. The chain has TRBV6-5 and TRBJ1-2; tentatively, D is TRBD1 (6 bases). Per germline, CDR1 MNHEY and CDR2 SVGAGI. Trimming pared 6 bases from V and 6 bases from J, leaving 14 bases between. The CDR3 totals 13 residues. DNA for the CDR3: TGTGCCAGCAGCCCCCGGGGGGCGGATGGCTACACCTTC. Its translation: CASSPRGADGYTF.

This sequence joins TRBV18 and TRBJ2-6; tentative D call: TRBD1 (6 bases). CDR1 KGHSH and CDR2 LQKENI come from the germline V gene. Deletions cut 4 bases from V and 2 bases from J, with 12 bases between. This CDR3 contains 16 residues. This CDR3 is CASSLNYRAGANVLTF. CDR3 coding DNA: TGTGCCAGCTCACTCAACTACAGGGCTGGGGCCAACGTCCTGACTTTC.

A remark on this clone: The germline gene is not matched at one end of the junction; a read error may be the cause. DNA of the CDR3: TGCGCCAGCAGTTTGGGTGGGGGAGGTAGCCAGCCCCAGCATTTT. Translating gives CASSLGGGGSQPQHF. J is TRBJ1-5 and V is TRBV5-1; tentatively, D is TRBD1 (5 bases). This CDR3 comprises 15 residues. Germline CDR1 SGHRS, CDR2 YFSETQ.

The chain carries TRBV27 and TRBJ2-3; 7 nucleotides match TRBD2. CDR3 size: 18 residues. V lost 3 bases to trimming and J lost 4 bases; unmatched junction nucleotides: 16. CDR1 is MNHEY and CDR2 is SMNVEV in the germline V gene (reference sequence). The CDR3 nucleotides are TGTGCCAGCAGTTTTAGAGGGGAGGGGCAGGTCGCCCCAGATACGCAGTATTTT. Residues: CASSFRGEGQVAPDTQYF.

This clone was counted once. The rearrangement links TRBV20-1 to TRBJ2-3; tentatively, D is TRBD2 (6 bases). The V and J ends lost 6 bases and 8 bases respectively, with 6 bases between them. Looked up from germline, CDR1 is DFQATT and CDR2 is SNEGSKA (reference sequence). CDR3 length: 9 amino acids. CDR3 sequence (DNA): TGCAGTGCCGGGAGTACGCAGTATTTT. Protein: CSAGSTQYF.

V gene TRBV6-6 combines with J gene TRBJ2-3; TRBD1 is a possible D gene (5 bases). Germline loops: CDR1 MNHNY, CDR2 SVGAGI (reference sequence). With 5 bases removed from V and 4 bases from J, the gap between germline ends came to 22 bases. The CDR3 totals 17 residues. The chain's CDR3 is CASSPRLDQGASDTQYF. As DNA, the CDR3 is TGTGCCAGCAGTCCCAGGCTTGACCAAGGGGCGTCAGATACGCAGTATTTT.

In DNA, the CDR3 is TGTGCCAGCAGTTACCAGGGCGTGAATTCACCCCTCCACTTT. Residues: CASSYQGVNSPLHF. V is TRBV6-2 or TRBV6-3 and J is TRBJ1-6; D might be TRBD1 (5 bases). The V and J ends lost 2 bases and 7 bases respectively, with 9 bases between them. Per germline, CDR1 MNHEY and CDR2 SVGEGT. The CDR3 consists of 14 residues.

J is TRBJ1-4 and V is TRBV27, with TRBD1 identical over 8 bases. In germline, CDR1 is MNHEY, CDR2 SMNVEV (reference sequence). V lost 9 bases and J lost 8; bases outside the gene matches: 8. The CDR3 spans 13 residues. CDR3 sequence: CASGQGALEKLFF. CDR3 DNA: TGTGCCAGTGGTCAGGGGGCTTTGGAAAAACTGTTTTTT.

The chain combines TRBV24-1 with TRBJ1-3, with a weak D call TRBD1 (5 bases). V lost 9 bases and J lost 4, with 18 bases in between. In germline, CDR1 is KGHDR, CDR2 SFDVKD. CDR3 length equals 15 residues. The CDR3 is CATSPGGISGNTIYF. The CDR3, as DNA: TGTGCCACCTCCCCCGGGGGGATCTCGGGAAACACCATATATTTT.

This clone was observed a few times. The chain combines TRBV10-2 with TRBJ2-1, with 11 bases matching TRBD2. Trimming took 6 bases from V and 7 from J; bases not matched to a gene: 2. In germline, CDR1 is WSHSY, CDR2 SAAADI. This CDR3 region has 13 residues. CDR3 in amino acids: CASRLAGENEQFF. CDR3 DNA: TGCGCCAGCAGACTAGCGGGAGAAAATGAGCAGTTCTTC.

This clone occurred once. The CDR3 reads CATSRDGGTGGYEQYF. CDR3 sequence (DNA): TGTGCCACCAGCAGAGATGGAGGGACAGGGGGCTACGAGCAGTACTTC. J is TRBJ2-7 and V is TRBV15; TRBD1 aligns across 11 bases. With V trimmed by 0 bases and J by 3 bases, 4 bases remained unmatched. The germline V gene has CDR1 LNHNV and CDR2 YYDKDF (reference sequence). CDR3 length equals 16 residues.

The CDR3 DNA is TGTGCCAGCAGCTCCCTGGCTAATTCACCCCTCCACTTT. This codes for CASSSLANSPLHF. V usage is TRBV7-9 and J usage is TRBJ1-6; D is uncertain. CDR3 length: 13 amino acids. CDR1 is SEHNR and CDR2 is FQNEAQ in the germline V gene (reference sequence). V was pared by 4 bases and J by 6 bases, with 7 bases between.